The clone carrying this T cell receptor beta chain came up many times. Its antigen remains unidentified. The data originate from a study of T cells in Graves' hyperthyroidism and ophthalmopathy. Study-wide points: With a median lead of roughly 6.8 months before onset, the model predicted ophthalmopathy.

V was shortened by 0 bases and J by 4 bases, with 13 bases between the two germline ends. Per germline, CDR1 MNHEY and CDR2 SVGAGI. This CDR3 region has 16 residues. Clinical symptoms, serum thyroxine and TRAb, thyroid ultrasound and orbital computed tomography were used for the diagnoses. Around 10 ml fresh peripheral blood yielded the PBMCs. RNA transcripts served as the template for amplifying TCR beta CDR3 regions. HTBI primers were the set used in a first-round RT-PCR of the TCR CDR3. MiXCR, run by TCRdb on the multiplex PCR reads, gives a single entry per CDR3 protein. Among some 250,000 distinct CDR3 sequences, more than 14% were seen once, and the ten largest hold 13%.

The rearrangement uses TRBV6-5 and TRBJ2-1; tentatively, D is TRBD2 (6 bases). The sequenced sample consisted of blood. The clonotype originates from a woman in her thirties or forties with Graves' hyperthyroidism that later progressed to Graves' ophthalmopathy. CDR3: CASSYSGSGIYNEQFF. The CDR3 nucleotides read TGTGCCAGCAGTTACTCCGGGAGTGGTATTTACAATGAGCAGTTCTTC.